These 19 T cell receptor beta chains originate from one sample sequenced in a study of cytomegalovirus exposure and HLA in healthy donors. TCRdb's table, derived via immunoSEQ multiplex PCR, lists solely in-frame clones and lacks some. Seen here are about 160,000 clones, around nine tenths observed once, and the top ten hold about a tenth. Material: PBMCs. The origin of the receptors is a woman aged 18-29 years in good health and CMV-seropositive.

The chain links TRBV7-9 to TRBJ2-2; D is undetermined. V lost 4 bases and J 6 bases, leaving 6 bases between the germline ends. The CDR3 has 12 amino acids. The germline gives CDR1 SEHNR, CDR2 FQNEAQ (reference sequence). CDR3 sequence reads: CASSSVSGELFF. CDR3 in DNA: TGTGCCAGCAGCTCCGTGTCCGGGGAGCTGTTTTTT.

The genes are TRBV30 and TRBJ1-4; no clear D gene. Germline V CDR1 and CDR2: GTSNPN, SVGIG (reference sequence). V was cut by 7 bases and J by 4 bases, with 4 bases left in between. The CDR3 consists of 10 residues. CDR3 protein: CAFYNEKLFF. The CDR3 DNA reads TGTGCCTTCTATAATGAAAAACTGTTTTTT.

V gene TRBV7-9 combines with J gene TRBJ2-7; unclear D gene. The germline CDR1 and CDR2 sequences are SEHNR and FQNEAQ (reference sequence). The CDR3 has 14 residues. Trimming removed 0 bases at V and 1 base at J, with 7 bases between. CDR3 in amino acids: CASSLAVSSYEQYF. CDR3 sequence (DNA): TGTGCCAGCAGCTTAGCCGTCAGTTCCTACGAGCAGTACTTC.

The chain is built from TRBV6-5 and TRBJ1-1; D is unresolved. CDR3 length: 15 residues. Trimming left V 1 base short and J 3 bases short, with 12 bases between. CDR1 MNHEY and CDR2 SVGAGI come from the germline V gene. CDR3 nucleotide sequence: TGTGCCAGCAGTTACTTTCTCGGGTCGGACACTGAAGCTTTCTTT. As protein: CASSYFLGSDTEAFF.

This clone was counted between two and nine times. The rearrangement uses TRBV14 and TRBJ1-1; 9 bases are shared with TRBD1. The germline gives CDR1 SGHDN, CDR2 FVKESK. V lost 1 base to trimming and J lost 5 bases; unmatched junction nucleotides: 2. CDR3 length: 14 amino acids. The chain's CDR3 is CASSQGQGGTEAFF. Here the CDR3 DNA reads TGTGCCAGCAGCCAAGGACAGGGGGGGACTGAAGCTTTCTTT.

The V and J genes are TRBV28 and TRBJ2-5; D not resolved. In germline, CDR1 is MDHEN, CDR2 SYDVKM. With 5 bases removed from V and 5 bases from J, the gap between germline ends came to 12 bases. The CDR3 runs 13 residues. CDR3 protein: CASSQTLSETQYF. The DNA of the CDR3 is TGTGCCAGCAGTCAGACACTTTCTGAGACCCAGTACTTC.

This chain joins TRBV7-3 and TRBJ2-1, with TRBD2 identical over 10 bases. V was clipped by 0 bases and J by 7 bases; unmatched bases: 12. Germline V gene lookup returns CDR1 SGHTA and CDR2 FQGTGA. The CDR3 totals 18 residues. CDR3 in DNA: TGTGCCAGCAGCTTAACAGCCCCTGGCAGCGGGAGGGAGAATGAGCAGTTCTTC. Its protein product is CASSLTAPGSGRENEQFF.

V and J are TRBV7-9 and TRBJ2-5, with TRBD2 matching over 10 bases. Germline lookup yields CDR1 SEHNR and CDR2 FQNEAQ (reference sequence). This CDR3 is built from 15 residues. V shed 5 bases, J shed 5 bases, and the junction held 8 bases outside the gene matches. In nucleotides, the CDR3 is TGTGCCAGCAGCCAGGGACTAGCGCCGCGGGAGACCCAGTACTTC. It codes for CASSQGLAPRETQYF.

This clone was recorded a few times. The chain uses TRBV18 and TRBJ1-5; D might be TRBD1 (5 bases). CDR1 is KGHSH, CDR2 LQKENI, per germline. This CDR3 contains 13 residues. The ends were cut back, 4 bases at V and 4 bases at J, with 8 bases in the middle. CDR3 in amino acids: CASSRDRNQPQHF. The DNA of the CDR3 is TGTGCCAGCTCACGCGACAGAAATCAGCCCCAGCATTTT.

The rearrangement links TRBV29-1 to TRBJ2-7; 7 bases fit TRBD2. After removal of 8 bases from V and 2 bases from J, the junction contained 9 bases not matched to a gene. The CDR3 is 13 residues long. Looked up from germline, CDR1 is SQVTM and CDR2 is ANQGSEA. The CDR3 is CSIGGLYTYEQYF. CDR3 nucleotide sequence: TGCAGCATTGGGGGACTATACACCTACGAGCAGTACTTC.

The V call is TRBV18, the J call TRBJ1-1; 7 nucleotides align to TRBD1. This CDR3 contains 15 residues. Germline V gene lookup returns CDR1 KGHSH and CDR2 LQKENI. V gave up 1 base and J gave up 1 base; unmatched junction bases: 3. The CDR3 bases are TGTGCCAGCTCACCACAATCAGGGGGGAACACTGAAGCTTTCTTT. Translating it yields CASSPQSGGNTEAFF.

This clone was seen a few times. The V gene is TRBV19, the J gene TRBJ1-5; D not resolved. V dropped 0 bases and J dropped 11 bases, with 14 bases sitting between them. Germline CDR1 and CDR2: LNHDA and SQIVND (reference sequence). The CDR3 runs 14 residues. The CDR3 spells CASSIDPQFQAQHF. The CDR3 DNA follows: TGTGCCAGTAGTATAGATCCACAATTCCAGGCCCAGCATTTT.

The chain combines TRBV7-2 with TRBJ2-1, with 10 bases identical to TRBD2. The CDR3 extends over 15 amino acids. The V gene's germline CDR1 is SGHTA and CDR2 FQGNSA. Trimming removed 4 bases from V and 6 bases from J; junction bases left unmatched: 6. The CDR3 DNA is TGTGCCAGCAGCTCGCTAGCGGGAGTGCTCAATGAGCAGTTCTTC. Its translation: CASSSLAGVLNEQFF.

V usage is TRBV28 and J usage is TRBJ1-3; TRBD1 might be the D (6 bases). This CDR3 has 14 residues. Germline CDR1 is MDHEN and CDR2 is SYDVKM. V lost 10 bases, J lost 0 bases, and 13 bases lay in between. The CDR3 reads CATQDSRSGNTIYF. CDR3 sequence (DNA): TGTGCCACCCAGGACAGCCGCTCTGGAAACACCATATATTTT.

CDR3 in amino acids: CASYGVASSTDTQYF. The CDR3 DNA sequence: TGTGCCAGCTATGGGGTAGCGTCTAGCACAGATACGCAGTATTTT. The chain joins TRBV2 to TRBJ2-3, with a weak D call TRBD2 (5 bases). Between the trimmed V and J ends, which lost 8 bases and 0 bases, there was a span of 15 bases. This CDR3 region has 15 residues. From germline, CDR1 is SNHLY and CDR2 FYNNEI.

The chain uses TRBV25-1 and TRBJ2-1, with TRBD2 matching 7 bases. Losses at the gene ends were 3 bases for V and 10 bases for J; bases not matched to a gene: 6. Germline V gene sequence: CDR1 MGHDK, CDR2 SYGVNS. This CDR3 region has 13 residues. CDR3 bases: TGTGCCAGCAGTGAGGTGGGGAGGGACGAGCAGTTCTTC. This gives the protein CASSEVGRDEQFF. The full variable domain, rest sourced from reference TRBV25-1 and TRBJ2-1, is EADIYQTPRYLVIGTGKKITLECSQTMGHDKMYWYQQDPGMELHLIHYSYGVNSTEKGDLSSESTVSRIRTEHFPLTLESARPSHTSQYLCASSEVGRDEQFFGPGTRLTVL.

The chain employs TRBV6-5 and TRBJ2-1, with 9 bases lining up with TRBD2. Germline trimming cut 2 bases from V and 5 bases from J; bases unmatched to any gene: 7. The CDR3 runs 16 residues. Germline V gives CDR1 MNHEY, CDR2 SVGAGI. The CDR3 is CASSYRWAGGDNEQFF. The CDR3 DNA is TGTGCCAGCAGTTACAGGTGGGCGGGAGGGGACAATGAGCAGTTCTTC.

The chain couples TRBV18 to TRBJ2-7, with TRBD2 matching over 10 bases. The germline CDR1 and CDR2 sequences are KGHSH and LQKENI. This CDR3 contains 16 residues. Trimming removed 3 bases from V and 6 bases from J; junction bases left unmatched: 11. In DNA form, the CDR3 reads TGTGCCAGCTCACCTACCTGGTCTAGCGGGAGCCCCGAGCAGTACTTC. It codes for CASSPTWSSGSPEQYF.

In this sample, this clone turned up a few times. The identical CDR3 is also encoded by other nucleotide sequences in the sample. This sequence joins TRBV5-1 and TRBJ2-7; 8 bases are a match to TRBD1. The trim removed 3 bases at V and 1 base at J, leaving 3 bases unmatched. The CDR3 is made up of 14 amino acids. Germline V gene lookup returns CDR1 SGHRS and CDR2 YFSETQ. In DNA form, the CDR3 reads TGCGCCAGCAGCTCCGGGACAGGATCCTACGAGCAGTACTTC. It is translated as CASSSGTGSYEQYF.